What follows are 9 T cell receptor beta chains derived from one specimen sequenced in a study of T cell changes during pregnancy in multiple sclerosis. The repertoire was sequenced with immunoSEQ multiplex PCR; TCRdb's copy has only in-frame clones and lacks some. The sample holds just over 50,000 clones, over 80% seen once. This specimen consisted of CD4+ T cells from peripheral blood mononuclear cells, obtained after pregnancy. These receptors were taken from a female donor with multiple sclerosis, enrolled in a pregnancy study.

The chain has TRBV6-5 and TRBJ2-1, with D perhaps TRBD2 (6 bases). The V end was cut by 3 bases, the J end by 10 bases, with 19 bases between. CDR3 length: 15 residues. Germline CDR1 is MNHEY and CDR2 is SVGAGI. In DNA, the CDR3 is TGTGCCAGCAGTTATTTTTCGGCGGGAAAGGGCGAGCAGTTCTTC. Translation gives CASSYFSAGKGEQFF.

CDR3 coding DNA: TGTGCCAGCAGGGGCCGACACACCCGGGACTCTTACACAGATACGCAGTATTTT. Translated: CASRGRHTRDSYTDTQYF. The rearrangement links TRBV9 to TRBJ2-3, with D perhaps TRBD2 (6 bases). CDR3 length equals 18 residues. V lost 5 bases to trimming and J lost 2 bases, with 24 bases between them. Germline loops: CDR1 SGDLS, CDR2 YYNGEE.

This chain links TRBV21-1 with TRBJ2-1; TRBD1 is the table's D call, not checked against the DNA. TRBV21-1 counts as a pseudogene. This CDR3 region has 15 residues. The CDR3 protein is CATLGDRGFIVEQFF. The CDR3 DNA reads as TGTGCCACCTTGGGAGACAGGGGGTTCATTGTTGAGCAGTTCTTC.

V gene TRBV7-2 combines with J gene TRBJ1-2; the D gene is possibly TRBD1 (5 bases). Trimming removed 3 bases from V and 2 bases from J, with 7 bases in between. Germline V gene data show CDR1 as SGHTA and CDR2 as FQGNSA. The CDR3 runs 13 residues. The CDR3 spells CASSFRQNYGYTF. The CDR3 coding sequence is TGTGCCAGCAGCTTCCGACAGAACTATGGCTACACCTTC. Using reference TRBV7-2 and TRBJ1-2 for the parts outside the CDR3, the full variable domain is GAGVSQSPSNKVTEKGKDVELRCDPISGHTALYWYRQSLGQGLEFLIYFQGNSAPDKSGLPSDRFSAERTGGSVSTLTIQRTQQEDSAVYLCASSFRQNYGYTFGSGTRLTVV.

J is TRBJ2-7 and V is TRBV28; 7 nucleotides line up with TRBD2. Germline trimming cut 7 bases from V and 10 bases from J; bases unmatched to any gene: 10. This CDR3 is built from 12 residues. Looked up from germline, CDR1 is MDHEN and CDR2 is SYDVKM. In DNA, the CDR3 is TGTGCCAGCACGACGGGACTAATAAACCAGTACTTC. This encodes CASTTGLINQYF.

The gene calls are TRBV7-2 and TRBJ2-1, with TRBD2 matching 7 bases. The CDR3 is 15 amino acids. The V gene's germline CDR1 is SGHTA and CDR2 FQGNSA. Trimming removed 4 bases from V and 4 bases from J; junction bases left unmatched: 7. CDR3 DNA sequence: TGTGCCAGCAGCTCATCCGGGACTAAGTACAATGAGCAGTTCTTC. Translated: CASSSSGTKYNEQFF.

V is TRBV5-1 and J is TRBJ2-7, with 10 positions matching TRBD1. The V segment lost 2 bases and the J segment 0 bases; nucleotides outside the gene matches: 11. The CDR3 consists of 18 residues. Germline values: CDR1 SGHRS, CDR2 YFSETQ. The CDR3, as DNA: TGCGCCAGCAGCTTAGATACCCCGGGACAGGGGATCTCCTACGAGCAGTACTTC. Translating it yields CASSLDTPGQGISYEQYF.

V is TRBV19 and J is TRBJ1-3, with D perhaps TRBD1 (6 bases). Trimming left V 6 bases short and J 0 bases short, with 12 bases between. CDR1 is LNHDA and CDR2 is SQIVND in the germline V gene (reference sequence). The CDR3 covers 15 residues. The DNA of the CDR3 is TGTGCCAGTAGACAGGGTCTTTACTCTGGAAACACCATATATTTT. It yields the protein CASRQGLYSGNTIYF. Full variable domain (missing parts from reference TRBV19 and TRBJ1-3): DGGITQSPKYLFRKEGQNVTLSCEQNLNHDAMYWYRQDPGQGLRLIYYSQIVNDFQKGDIAEGYSVSREKKESFPLTVTSAQKNPTAFYLCASRQGLYSGNTIYFGEGSWLTVV.

Written as DNA, the CDR3 is TGTGCCAGCAGTGGGGTGGGGGGGCGACCCCTAAGATCCTATGGCTACACCTTC. This sequence encodes CASSGVGGRPLRSYGYTF. The V gene is TRBV6-1, the J gene TRBJ1-2, with D tentatively TRBD1 (6 bases). The CDR3 totals 18 residues. V lost 4 bases and J 4 bases, leaving 25 bases between the germline ends. The germline V gene encodes CDR1 MNHNS and CDR2 SASEGT.